This T cell receptor (beta chain) was retrieved from a study of T-cell memory formation after mild COVID-19. Looking at the study overall: Clusters of TCRs were largely donor specific. Study-level findings and limits: Second-wave clones with a day 37 peak had unconfirmed SARS-CoV-2 specificity. Some clones that responded were present in memory (sampled pre-infection), which suggests cross-reactive memory joined.

The CDR3 spans 14 residues. The V gene's germline CDR1 is PRHDT and CDR2 FYEKMQ (reference sequence). V lost 10 bases, J lost 1 base, and 16 bases lay in between. TCR alpha and TCR beta cDNA libraries carrying sample barcodes and UMIs were produced by 5'RACE using constant-segment primers. TCRdb processed the 5' RACE reads anew with MiXCR; each CDR3 protein has one entry. The sample lists approximately 450,000 distinct CDR3 sequences, around a sixth occurring once. This clonotype was recorded a few times. Its target is unknown. The sample comprised PBMCs or a T cell subset sorted from them (not recorded which). The chain uses TRBV13 and TRBJ1-1, with a weak D call TRBD1 (5 bases). The clonotype comes from an adult woman who had mild COVID-19 (a few samples of this study predate the infection). Cell type and time point are not known. The CDR3 DNA reads as TGTGCCATCACTCCGGCCACAGGGAACACTGAAGCTTTCTTT. Translated: CAITPATGNTEAFF.